Listed here are 14 T cell receptor beta chains from one sample, sequenced in a study of a mutant IDH1 vaccine in newly diagnosed glioma. No antigen has been assigned to these receptors. Sequencing was performed with immunoSEQ multiplex PCR; in TCRdb, only in-frame clones are kept and a portion is missing. Of tens of thousands of clones in the sample, more than 85% are singletons; the top ten hold 1.5% to 2.5%. As to time point: week 35, safety follow-up. Every vaccine dose comprised 300 ug of mutant IDH1 20-mer peptide plus topical imiquimod. The source was PBMCs, collected from a glioma patient whose treatment included an IDH1 peptide vaccine. Source of these receptors: a man between 25 and 39 years old with glioma.

This sequence joins TRBV7-2 and TRBJ1-2; D uncertain. V was trimmed by 3 bases and J by 6 bases, leaving 14 bases between them. The CDR3 has 14 amino acids. Germline V gene data show CDR1 as SGHTA and CDR2 as FQGNSA. In nucleotides, the CDR3 is TGTGCCAGCAGCTTTTCGCGTCCAGTACATGGCTACACCTTC. Amino acid sequence: CASSFSRPVHGYTF.

The V gene is TRBV6-6, the J gene TRBJ1-2; TRBD1 matches at 7 bases. The CDR3 length is 14 residues. CDR1 and CDR2 from the germline V gene are MNHNY and SVGAGI (reference sequence). V shed 8 bases, J shed 4 bases, and the junction held 10 bases outside the gene matches. CDR3 in amino acids: CASAPQGHLYGYTF. In DNA, the CDR3 is TGTGCCAGCGCCCCACAGGGGCACCTCTATGGCTACACCTTC.

V and J are TRBV7-8 and TRBJ2-5; D not certain. V lost 4 bases to trimming and J lost 4 bases, with 7 bases between them. Germline CDR1 and CDR2: SGHVS and FQNEAQ. The CDR3 runs to 12 residues. CDR3 loop: CASSWLGETQYF. CDR3 nucleotide sequence: TGTGCCAGCAGCTGGCTAGGAGAGACCCAGTACTTC.

A single count supports this clone. V usage is TRBV6-1 and J usage is TRBJ1-1; D not certain. Trimming pared 5 bases from V and 2 bases from J, leaving 9 bases between. Germline-derived CDR1 and CDR2 are MNHNS and SASEGT. This CDR3 has 13 amino acids. In DNA form, the CDR3 reads TGTGCCAGCAGTCTAAGCCCCAACACTGAAGCTTTCTTT. Translated, it gives CASSLSPNTEAFF.

The V call is TRBV5-8, the J call TRBJ1-6; possibly TRBD1 for D (5 bases). Deletions cut 1 base from V and 6 bases from J, with 14 bases between. CDR3 length equals 16 residues. Germline CDR1 and CDR2: SGHTS and YDEGEE. In nucleotides, the CDR3 is TGTGCCAGCAGCTTGTTAAGGGGCCAGTTTAATTCACCCCTCCACTTT. Its translation: CASSLLRGQFNSPLHF.

The chain couples TRBV29-1 to TRBJ1-1, with 7 bases aligning to TRBD1. The CDR3 is 18 residues long. V lost 3 bases, J lost 0 bases, and 16 bases stayed unmatched. CDR1 is SQVTM, CDR2 ANQGSEA, per germline. The CDR3 DNA sequence: TGCAGCGTTGACGGTCCTTTCGTGGGACAGATCATGAACACTGAAGCTTTCTTT. Residues: CSVDGPFVGQIMNTEAFF. The variable domain in full, with the rest retrieved from reference TRBV29-1 and TRBJ1-1, is SAVISQKPSRDICQRGTSLTIQCQVDSQVTMMFWYRQQPGQSLTLIATANQGSEATYESGFVIDKFPISRPNLTFSTLTVSNMSPEDSSIYLCSVDGPFVGQIMNTEAFFGQGTRLTVV.

The V and J genes are TRBV6-5 and TRBJ2-3; a possible D gene is TRBD1 (5 bases). The CDR3 consists of 15 residues. The germline V gene encodes CDR1 MNHEY and CDR2 SVGAGI. Trimming stripped 0 bases from V and 0 bases from J, with 7 bases between. The CDR3 region is CASSYSQVSTDTQYF. CDR3 coding DNA: TGTGCCAGCAGTTACTCACAGGTTAGCACAGATACGCAGTATTTT.

This chain joins TRBV11-2 and TRBJ2-1; maybe TRBD2 (5 bases). Germline V lookup: CDR1 SGHAT, CDR2 FQNNGV. This CDR3 has 15 residues. The germline V and J ends were trimmed by 4 bases and 6 bases, with 16 bases remaining between them. Here the CDR3 reads CASSSGLSAANEQFF. CDR3 in DNA: TGTGCCAGCAGCTCCGGACTGTCTGCGGCCAATGAGCAGTTCTTC.

The chain uses TRBV9 and TRBJ2-1, with D unresolved. CDR1 SGDLS and CDR2 YYNGEE come from the germline V gene. Trimming took 0 bases from V and 6 from J, leaving 10 bases between them. The CDR3 length is 14 residues. The CDR3, as DNA: TGTGCCAGCAGCGTAGACCCTAGTAGCAATGAGCAGTTCTTC. Translated: CASSVDPSSNEQFF.

Written as DNA, the CDR3 is TGTGCCAGCTCACCTTCGACTAGCGGGTCCACCGGGGAGCTGTTTTTT. Residues: CASSPSTSGSTGELFF. The rearrangement uses TRBV18 and TRBJ2-2; the match to TRBD2 covers 10 bases. The CDR3 sequence is 16 residues long. V was pared by 3 bases and J by 4 bases, with 5 bases of the junction left unmatched. Germline CDR1 KGHSH, CDR2 LQKENI.

The chain recombines TRBV18 with TRBJ2-5; D unclear. This CDR3 is 14 amino acids long. Deletions cut 0 bases from V and 5 bases from J, with 10 bases between. CDR1 is KGHSH, CDR2 LQKENI, per germline. The CDR3: CASSPPVLQETQYF. For the CDR3, the DNA is TGTGCCAGCTCACCACCAGTTCTTCAGGAGACCCAGTACTTC.

Points on this clone: The same CDR3 is also encoded by other DNA sequences in this sample. This chain connects TRBV7-9 to TRBJ2-7; D is unclear. The CDR3 spans 13 residues. Germline-derived CDR1 and CDR2 are SEHNR and FQNEAQ (reference sequence). V lost 4 bases and J 4 bases, leaving 11 bases between the germline ends. The CDR3 is CASSSGRAYEQYF. The CDR3 bases are TGTGCCAGCAGCTCGGGTAGGGCGTACGAGCAGTACTTC.

This clone was detected only a few times. V usage is TRBV7-9 and J usage is TRBJ1-1; D uncertain. Per the germline V gene, CDR1 is SEHNR and CDR2 is FQNEAQ (reference sequence). The CDR3 sequence is 12 residues long. V gave up 2 bases and J gave up 10 bases, with 11 bases separating them. Here the CDR3 reads CASSLSGLGAFF. The DNA for the CDR3 is TGTGCCAGCAGCTTATCGGGGTTAGGAGCTTTCTTT.

This clone is a singleton in its sample. The gene calls are TRBV29-1 and TRBJ2-1; D ambiguous. Trimming removed 8 bases from V and 2 bases from J, with 4 bases in between. Per germline, CDR1 SQVTM and CDR2 ANQGSEA. The CDR3 spans 10 residues. CDR3 in amino acids: CSITYNEQFF. DNA of the CDR3: TGCAGCATCACCTACAATGAGCAGTTCTTC.